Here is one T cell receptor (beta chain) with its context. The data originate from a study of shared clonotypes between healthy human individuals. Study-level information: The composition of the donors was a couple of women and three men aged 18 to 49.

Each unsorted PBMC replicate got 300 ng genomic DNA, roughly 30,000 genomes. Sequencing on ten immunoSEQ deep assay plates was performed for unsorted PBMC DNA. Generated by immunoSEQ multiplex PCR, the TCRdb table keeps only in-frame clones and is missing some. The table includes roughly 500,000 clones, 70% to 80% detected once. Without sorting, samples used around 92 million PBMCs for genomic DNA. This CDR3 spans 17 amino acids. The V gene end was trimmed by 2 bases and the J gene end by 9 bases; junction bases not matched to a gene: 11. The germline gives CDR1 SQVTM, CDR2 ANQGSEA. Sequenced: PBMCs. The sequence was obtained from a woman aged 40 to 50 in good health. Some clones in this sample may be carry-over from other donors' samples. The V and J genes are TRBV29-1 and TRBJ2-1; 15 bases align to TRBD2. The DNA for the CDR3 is TGCAGCGTTGAATCCCGGAGGACTAGCGGGAGGGAGGGTGAGCAGTTCTTC. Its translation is CSVESRRTSGREGEQFF.